This TCR beta chain was recovered during a study of blood T cell repertoires in COVID-19. Overall study: The United States, Italy and Spain provided the acute and convalescent COVID-19 samples. PBMCs, B-cell-depleted T cells, or T cells were the source of the cDNA or gDNA that made up the material.

This clone was seen once. Original processing methods: Nucleated cell number was recorded as an estimate derived from reference gene primer amplification. The repertoire was sequenced with immunoSEQ multiplex PCR; TCRdb's copy has only in-frame clones and lacks some. The V and J calls and the clone size are those of that table, but D and trimming were determined from the DNA. The profile shows about 120,000 clones, around 86% of them singletons. Germline CDR1 is LGHNA and CDR2 is YNFKEQ. There are 16 residues in the CDR3. V shed 4 bases, J shed 5 bases, and the junction held 13 bases outside the gene matches.

The sequenced sample consisted of peripheral blood. The origin of this receptor is a middle-aged man with acute or convalescent COVID-19. The rearrangement links TRBV4-2 to TRBJ2-5; TRBD2 aligns across 7 bases. CDR3: CASSPRVSGAGETQYF. CDR3 DNA: TGTGCCAGCAGCCCAAGAGTAAGCGGGGCTGGGGAGACCCAGTACTTC.